This T cell receptor (beta chain) was found in a study of CXCR3-negative and CXCR3-positive naive CD8 T cells. Cells that were CD45RO-CCR7+CD27+CD95- constituted naive CD8+ T cells. Concerning this clonotype itself: Its antigen is undetermined.

Germline V gives CDR1 MNHNY, CDR2 SVGAGI (reference sequence). This CDR3 comprises 12 residues. UMI-tagged TRB cDNA libraries were built via 5' RACE. For each CDR3 protein, TCRdb gives one entry from its re-call of the 5' RACE reads, without DNA. Recorded for this sample: some 130,000 distinct CDR3 sequences. Study observations and caveats: Researchers report CXCR3 expression partially decreased after cryopreservation, with fresh PBMCs used in most assays. Between one naive subset and the other, surface CD5 was comparable, and TCR strength was inferred from TRB CDR3 properties.

The TCR was taken from a human donor in good health. Some clones in this sample may be carry-over from other donors' samples. The V gene is TRBV6-6, the J gene TRBJ2-7; TCRdb names TRBD1, which stays unverified in the absence of DNA. Sequenced: naive CXCR3- CD8+ T cells from blood. Subset given: CD45RO-CCR7+CD27+CD95- naive CD8+ T cells lacking CXCR3 (TNR3-). CDR3 region: CASTKGQYEQYF.